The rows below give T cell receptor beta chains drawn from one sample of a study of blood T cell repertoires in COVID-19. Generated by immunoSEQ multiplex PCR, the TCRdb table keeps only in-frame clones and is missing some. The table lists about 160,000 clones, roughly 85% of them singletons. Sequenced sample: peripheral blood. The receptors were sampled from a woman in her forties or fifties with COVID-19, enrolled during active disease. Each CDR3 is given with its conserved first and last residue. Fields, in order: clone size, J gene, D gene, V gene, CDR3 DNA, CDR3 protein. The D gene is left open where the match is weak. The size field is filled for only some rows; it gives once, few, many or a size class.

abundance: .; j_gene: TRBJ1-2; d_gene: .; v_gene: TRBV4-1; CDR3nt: TGCGCCAGCAGCCACCTCGCGGGGAGGGGGTTTGGCTACACCTTC; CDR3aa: CASSHLAGRGFGYTF
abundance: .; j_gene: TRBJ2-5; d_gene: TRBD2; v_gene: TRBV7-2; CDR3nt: TGTGCCAGCAGCTTAGATCTAGCGGGGGGACAAGAGACCCAGTACTTC; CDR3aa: CASSLDLAGGQETQYF
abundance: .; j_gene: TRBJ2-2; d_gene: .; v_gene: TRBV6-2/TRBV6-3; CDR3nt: TGTGCCAGCAGTAACGACAGGACCTCGGCCGGGGAGCTGTTTTTT; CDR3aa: CASSNDRTSAGELFF
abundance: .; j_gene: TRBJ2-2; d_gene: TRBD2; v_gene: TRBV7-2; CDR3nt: TGTGCCAGCAGCTTCCTTACGGGGGGTTCCTTGGGGGAGCTGTTTTTT; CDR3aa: CASSFLTGGSLGELFF
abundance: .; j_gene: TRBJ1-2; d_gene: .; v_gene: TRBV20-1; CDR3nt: TGCAGTGCTAGTATCGGGTATGGCTACACCTTC; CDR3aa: CSASIGYGYTF
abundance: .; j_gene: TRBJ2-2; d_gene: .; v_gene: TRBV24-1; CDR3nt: TGTGCCACCAGTGATAAGACGAAGGAACTATTCGGAACCGGGGAGCTGTTTTTT; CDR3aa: CATSDKTKELFGTGELFF
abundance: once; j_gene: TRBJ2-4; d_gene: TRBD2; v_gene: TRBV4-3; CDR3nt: TGCGCCAGCAGCCAAGATTTTTGGCGGGGGGAAACCCTAGCCAAAAACATTCAGTACTTC; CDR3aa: CASSQDFWRGETLAKNIQYF
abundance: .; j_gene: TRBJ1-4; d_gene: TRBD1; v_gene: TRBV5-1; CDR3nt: TGCGCCAGCAGGGAAGGGCCGGGACAGGGGAATGAAAAACTGTTTTTT; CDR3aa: CASREGPGQGNEKLFF
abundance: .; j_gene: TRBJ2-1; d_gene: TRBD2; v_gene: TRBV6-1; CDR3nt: TGTGCCAGCAGTGATTCTAGCGGGGGGGCCTTCAATGAGCAGTTCTTC; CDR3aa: CASSDSSGGAFNEQFF
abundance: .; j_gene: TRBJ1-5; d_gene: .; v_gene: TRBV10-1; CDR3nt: TGCGCCAGCAGTGAGAAATTTCCCGGACAGTTGAATCAGCCCCAGCATTTT; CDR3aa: CASSEKFPGQLNQPQHF
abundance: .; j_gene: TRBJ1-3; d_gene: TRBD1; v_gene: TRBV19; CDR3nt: TGTGCCAGTAGACTCGGGACAGAGAGCTCTGGAAACACCATATATTTT; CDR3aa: CASRLGTESSGNTIYF
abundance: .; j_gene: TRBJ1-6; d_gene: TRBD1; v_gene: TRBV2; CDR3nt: TGTGCCAGCAGGGGGACAGGGGGCACTTCACCCCTCCACTTT; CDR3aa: CASRGTGGTSPLHF
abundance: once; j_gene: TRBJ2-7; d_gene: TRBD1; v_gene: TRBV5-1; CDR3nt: TGCGCCAGCAGCATCGGGACAGGGACGACCTACGAGCAGTACTTC; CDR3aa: CASSIGTGTTYEQYF
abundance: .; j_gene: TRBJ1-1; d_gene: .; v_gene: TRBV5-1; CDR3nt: TGCGCCAGCAGCTTGCAAGGGGACACTGAAGCTTTCTTT; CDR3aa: CASSLQGDTEAFF
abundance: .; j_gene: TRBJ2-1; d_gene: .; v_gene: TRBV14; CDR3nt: TGTGCCAGCAGCCAAGTTACGGGCTACAATGAGCAGTTCTTC; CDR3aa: CASSQVTGYNEQFF
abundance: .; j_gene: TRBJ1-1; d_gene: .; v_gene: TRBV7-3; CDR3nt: TGTGCCAGCAGCTTAGGAGATATGAACACTGAAGCTTTCTTT; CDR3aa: CASSLGDMNTEAFF
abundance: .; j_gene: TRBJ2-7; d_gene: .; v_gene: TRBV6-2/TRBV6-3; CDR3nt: TGTGCCAGCAGTTACGTCCGGTCCCCCTACGAGCAGTACTTC; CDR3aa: CASSYVRSPYEQYF
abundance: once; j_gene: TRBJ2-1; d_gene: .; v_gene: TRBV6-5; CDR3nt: TGTGCCAGCAGCCAGGGTTACAATGAGCAGTTCTTC; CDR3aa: CASSQGYNEQFF
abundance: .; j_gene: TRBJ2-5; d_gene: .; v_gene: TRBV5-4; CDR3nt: TGTGCCAGCAGCTCTGGGGGGTACCAAGAGACCCAGTACTTC; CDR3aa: CASSSGGYQETQYF
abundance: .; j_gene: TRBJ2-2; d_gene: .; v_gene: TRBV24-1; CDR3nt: TGTGCCACCAGTGATCCTTCAGGGCAGGGGTATGAGCCCGGGGAGCTGTTTTTT; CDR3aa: CATSDPSGQGYEPGELFF
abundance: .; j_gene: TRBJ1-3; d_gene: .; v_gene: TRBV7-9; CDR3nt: TGTGCCAGCACCCCTCGAGAGGTCAGGGCTGGAAACACCATATATTTT; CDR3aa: CASTPREVRAGNTIYF
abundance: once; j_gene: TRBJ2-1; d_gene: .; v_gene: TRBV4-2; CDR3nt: TGTGCCAGCAGCCAGGAGTTGGAGGGGGGGATTGAGCAGTTCTTC; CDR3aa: CASSQELEGGIEQFF
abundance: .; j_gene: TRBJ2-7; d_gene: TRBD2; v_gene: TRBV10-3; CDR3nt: TGTGCCATCAGTGATGGGGGGGACGAGCAGTACTTC; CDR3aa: CAISDGGDEQYF
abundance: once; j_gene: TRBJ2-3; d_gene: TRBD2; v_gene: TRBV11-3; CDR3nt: TGTGCCAGCAGCTCCAGACTAGCGGGGGGGACAGATACGCAGTATTTT; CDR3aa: CASSSRLAGGTDTQYF
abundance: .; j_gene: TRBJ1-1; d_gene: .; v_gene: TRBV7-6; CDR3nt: TGTGCCAGCACCCCGGGAGCTTTCTTT; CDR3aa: CASTPGAFF
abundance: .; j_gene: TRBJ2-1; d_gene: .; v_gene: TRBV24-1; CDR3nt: TGTGCCACATCCCGCGGGAAGAGCTCCTACAATGAGCAGTTCTTC; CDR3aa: CATSRGKSSYNEQFF
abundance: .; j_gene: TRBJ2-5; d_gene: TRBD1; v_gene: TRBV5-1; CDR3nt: TGCGCCAGCAGCTTGGAACCCTCCGACAGGGAAGAAGAGACCCAGTACTTC; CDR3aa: CASSLEPSDREEETQYF
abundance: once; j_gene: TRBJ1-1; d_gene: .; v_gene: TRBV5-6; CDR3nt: TGTGCCAGCAGCCGTTCCACTGAAGCTTTCTTT; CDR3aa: CASSRSTEAFF
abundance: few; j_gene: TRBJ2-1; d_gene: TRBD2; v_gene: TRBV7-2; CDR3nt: TGTGCCAGCAGCTTGGCTAGCGGCAACAATGAGCAGTTCTTC; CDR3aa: CASSLASGNNEQFF
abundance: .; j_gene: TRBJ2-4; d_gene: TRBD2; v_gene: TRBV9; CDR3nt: TGTGCCAGCAGCGTAGGTAGCGGGGAGTCCTTAGCCAAAAACATTCAGTACTTC; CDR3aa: CASSVGSGESLAKNIQYF
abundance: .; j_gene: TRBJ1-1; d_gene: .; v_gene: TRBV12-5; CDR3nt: TGTGCTAGTGGGGGGGACAATTTAAGGTGGACTGAAGCTTTCTTT; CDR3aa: CASGGDNLRWTEAFF
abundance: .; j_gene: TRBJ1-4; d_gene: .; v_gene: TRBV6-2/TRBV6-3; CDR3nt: TGTGCCAGCAGCCCGGGGGGGGAGCGTAGTGAAAAACTGTTTTTT; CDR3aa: CASSPGGERSEKLFF
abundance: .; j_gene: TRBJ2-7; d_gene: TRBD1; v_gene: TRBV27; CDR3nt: TGTGCCAGCAGCTACGGGACAGGGGTCTACGAGCAGTACTTC; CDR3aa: CASSYGTGVYEQYF
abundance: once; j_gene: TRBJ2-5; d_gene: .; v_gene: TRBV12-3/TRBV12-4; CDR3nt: TGTGCCAGCAGTCCAGGGGTCGAGACCCAGTACTTC; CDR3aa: CASSPGVETQYF
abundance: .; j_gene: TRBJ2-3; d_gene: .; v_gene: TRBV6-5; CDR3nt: TGTGCCAGCAGTTACTCTGGCGGGCGCCTCGATACGCAGTATTTT; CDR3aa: CASSYSGGRLDTQYF
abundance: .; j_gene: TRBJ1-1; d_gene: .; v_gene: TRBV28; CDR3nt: TGTGCCAGCAGTTTGGGGCGAAGGAACACTGAAGCTTTCTTT; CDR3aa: CASSLGRRNTEAFF